This TCR beta chain emerged from a study of T cells in localized non-small cell lung cancer. After removal of 3 bases from V and 7 bases from J, the junction contained 4 bases not matched to a gene. The CDR3 sequence is 15 residues long. Germline V CDR1 and CDR2: MDHEN, SYDVKM. Generated by immunoSEQ multiplex PCR, the TCRdb table keeps only in-frame clones and is missing some. The repertoire includes about 11,000 clones, roughly 90% of them detected once, and 12% to 15% sits in the top ten. The rearrangement joins TRBV28 to TRBJ1-4; TRBD1 agrees at 11 bases. Specimen: peripheral blood, collected before any cancer treatment. The receptor's source is a male donor aged 60 or over with stage III lung adenocarcinoma. This CDR3 reads CASSLRGTGGEKLFF. The CDR3, as DNA: TGTGCCAGCAGTTTGCGTGGGACAGGGGGTGAAAAACTGTTTTTT. The whole variable domain, remainder taken from reference TRBV28 and TRBJ1-4, is DVKVTQSSRYLVKRTGEKVFLECVQDMDHENMFWYRQDPGLGLRLIYFSYDVKMKEKGDIPEGYSVSREKKERFSLILESASTNQTSMYLCASSLRGTGGEKLFFGSGTQLSVL.